The rows below give T cell receptor beta chains drawn from one sample of a study of T cell responses to AZD1222 COVID-19 vaccine. Assay: immunoSEQ multiplex PCR; the TCRdb copy retains only in-frame clones and omits some. Of 130,000 or so clones in the sample, around nine tenths were seen once. The sample here was peripheral blood, taken 28 days after the second dose of the MenACWY control vaccine. These receptors were obtained from an adult who received the MenACWY meningococcal vaccine as a control. Each CDR3 is given with its conserved first and last residue. D genes are given only for firm matches. Size is omitted from some rows. Given values are once, few, many or a class for expanded clones.

TRBV24-1,NA,TRBJ2-5,NA,TGTGCCACCAGTGAAAGGACCGGTGGCTGGGAGACCCAGTACTTC,CATSERTGGWETQYF
TRBV5-1,NA,TRBJ2-3,NA,TGCGCCAGCAGCTTGGGACAGAACACAGATACGCAGTATTTT,CASSLGQNTDTQYF
TRBV5-4,TRBD2,TRBJ2-7,NA,TGTGCCAGCAGCCCTAGCGGGAGGAGGTACGAGCAGTACTTC,CASSPSGRRYEQYF
TRBV11-2,NA,TRBJ2-3,once,TGTGCCAGCAGCTTAGGGCCGCGGGTCTCTAGCACAGATACGCAGTATTTT,CASSLGPRVSSTDTQYF
TRBV20-1,NA,TRBJ1-1,once,TGCAGTGCTCGAGTCCTTGAAGCTTTCTTT,CSARVLEAFF
TRBV7-2,NA,TRBJ2-3,NA,TGTGCCAGCAGCGCTGGGCCCAGAAGGTTGGATACGCAGTATTTT,CASSAGPRRLDTQYF
TRBV27,TRBD2,TRBJ2-3,once,TGTGCCAGCAGGGGGGGACTAGCGGACACAGATACGCAGTATTTT,CASRGGLADTDTQYF
TRBV5-6,NA,TRBJ2-1,NA,TGTGCCAGCAGCTTGGGCCAAACGTCCTACAATGAGCAGTTCTTC,CASSLGQTSYNEQFF
TRBV7-8,NA,TRBJ2-5,NA,TGTGCCAGCACCCCCCGGACACCTCAAGAGACCCAGTACTTC,CASTPRTPQETQYF
TRBV9,TRBD1,TRBJ1-1,NA,TGTGCCAGCAGCCCACGACAGGGATTTACTGAAGCTTTCTTT,CASSPRQGFTEAFF
TRBV24-1,NA,TRBJ1-1,NA,TGTGCCACCAGTGATCCCAGGACGAACACTGAAGCTTTCTTT,CATSDPRTNTEAFF
TRBV4-3,NA,TRBJ2-3,NA,TGCGCCAGCAGCCCGCGGGCTACCTACACAGATACGCAGTATTTT,CASSPRATYTDTQYF
TRBV4-2,NA,TRBJ2-3,NA,TGTGCCAGCAGCCAAGAGAGGGCAGGGAACACAGATACGCAGTATTTT,CASSQERAGNTDTQYF
TRBV6-5,TRBD1,TRBJ1-2,NA,TGTGCCAGCAGGTGGGGACAGGGGTATGGCTACACCTTC,CASRWGQGYGYTF
TRBV18,TRBD1,TRBJ2-1,few,TGTGCCAGCTCACTTGGGACAGGGGCTGGATACAATGAGCAGTTCTTC,CASSLGTGAGYNEQFF
TRBV27,NA,TRBJ1-2,once,TGTGCCAGCAGTCCGGGATACTATTATGGCTACACCTTC,CASSPGYYYGYTF
TRBV3-1/TRBV3-2,TRBD1,TRBJ1-5,NA,TGTGCCAGCAGCCAACCATGGACAGGGGATAAGAGCAATCAGCCCCAGCATTTT,CASSQPWTGDKSNQPQHF
TRBV5-5,TRBD2,TRBJ2-1,NA,TGTGCCAGCAGCTGGGGACTAGCGGGGTCCTACAATGAGCAGTTCTTC,CASSWGLAGSYNEQFF
TRBV30,TRBD1,TRBJ1-2,NA,TGTGCCTGGAGAACCGGGACAGGGATGTTCGGCTACACCTTC,CAWRTGTGMFGYTF
TRBV19,TRBD1,TRBJ1-2,once,TGTGCCACCAATCCGGGACAGCGTAACTATGGCTACACCTTC,CATNPGQRNYGYTF
TRBV13,TRBD2,TRBJ2-1,NA,TGTGCCAGCAGCCCAGATCTAGCGGGGGCATACAATGAGCAGTTCTTC,CASSPDLAGAYNEQFF
TRBV5-1,TRBD2,TRBJ2-1,NA,TGCGCCAGCAGCAGGACTAGCGGAATATCCTACAATGAGCAGTTCTTC,CASSRTSGISYNEQFF
TRBV30,NA,TRBJ1-1,NA,TGTGCCTGGAGTCCAGGGAGGACTGAAGCTTTCTTT,CAWSPGRTEAFF
TRBV7-2,TRBD1,TRBJ1-2,once,TGTGCCAGCAGCACCCTCCCCAGGGGGCATCGGTCGGACTATGGCTACACCTTC,CASSTLPRGHRSDYGYTF
TRBV5-8,TRBD1,TRBJ2-5,NA,TGTGCCAGCAGCTGGGGGGACAGGACCCGAGAGACCCAGTACTTC,CASSWGDRTRETQYF
TRBV7-9,TRBD2,TRBJ2-1,NA,TGTGCCAGCAGCTTTAGGACTAGCGGGAGCAATGAGCAGTTCTTC,CASSFRTSGSNEQFF
TRBV27,NA,TRBJ2-3,NA,TGTGCCAGCAGTTTTTCCAGTAGCACAGATACGCAGTATTTT,CASSFSSSTDTQYF
TRBV2,NA,TRBJ1-1,NA,TGTGCCAGCGGGGGGCCCCTGGGGAACACTGAAGCTTTCTTT,CASGGPLGNTEAFF
TRBV9,TRBD2,TRBJ2-1,NA,TGTGCCAGCAGCGTAGGAGCGGGAGATAAGAATGAGCAGTTCTTC,CASSVGAGDKNEQFF
TRBV10-2,NA,TRBJ1-3,NA,TGCGCCAGCAGTGGGGTCTCTGGAAACACCATATATTTT,CASSGVSGNTIYF
TRBV18,NA,TRBJ1-6,NA,TGTGCCAGCTCACCGCCCTCGCAGGGTTATAATTCACCCCTCCACTTT,CASSPPSQGYNSPLHF
TRBV19,TRBD1,TRBJ2-3,NA,TGTGCCAGTAGTAACCGACAGGGGCGGGCAGGGGATACGCAGTATTTT,CASSNRQGRAGDTQYF
TRBV11-2,NA,TRBJ1-2,NA,TGTGCCAGCAGCTTAGGTATCCGGGGGAGGGATGGCTACACCTTC,CASSLGIRGRDGYTF
TRBV7-8,TRBD1,TRBJ1-2,NA,TGTGCCAGCAGCCATGACAGGGTGTTGCGAGGCTACACCTTC,CASSHDRVLRGYTF
TRBV5-1,TRBD1,TRBJ2-2,NA,TGCGCCAGCAGCGCGACAGGGAAAAACACCGGGGAGCTGTTTTTT,CASSATGKNTGELFF
TRBV3-1/TRBV3-2,NA,TRBJ1-6,NA,TGTGCCAGCAGCGCGCACGGGGCCGATAATTCACCCCTCCACTTT,CASSAHGADNSPLHF
TRBV7-9,TRBD2,TRBJ2-3,medium-sized,TGTGCCAGCAGCCTCGCCGGGACTAACCTGTATTTT,CASSLAGTNLYF
TRBV15,NA,TRBJ2-1,NA,TGTGCCACCAATATGGCGGGAATTTACAATGAGCAGTTCTTC,CATNMAGIYNEQFF
TRBV6-5,NA,TRBJ1-3,NA,TGTGCCATCCTCGGGGAAGTGAGCTCTGGAAACACCATATATTTT,CAILGEVSSGNTIYF
TRBV18,TRBD1,TRBJ2-6,many,TGTGCCAGCTCACCCGGGACAGGTGCCAACGTCCTGACTTTC,CASSPGTGANVLTF
TRBV5-1,TRBD2,TRBJ2-1,NA,TGCGCCAGCAGCTTCGCTAGCGGAGCCTACAATGAGCAGTTCTTC,CASSFASGAYNEQFF
TRBV2,NA,TRBJ1-1,NA,TGTGCCAGCAGTGACCGGCAGATAAAGAACACTGAAGCTTTCTTT,CASSDRQIKNTEAFF
TRBV3-1/TRBV3-2,TRBD2,TRBJ2-3,NA,TGTGCCAGCAGCAACAGCGGGGGAGATACGCAGTATTTT,CASSNSGGDTQYF
TRBV19,NA,TRBJ1-2,NA,TGTGCCAGTAGTACCCGAAAGAGACCTAGTGAATATGGCTACACCTTC,CASSTRKRPSEYGYTF
TRBV24-1,TRBD1,TRBJ1-1,once,TGTGCCACCAGCAGGACAGGTGGGAACACTGAAGCTTTCTTT,CATSRTGGNTEAFF
TRBV5-1,NA,TRBJ2-2,NA,TGCGCCAGCAGCTTGTTGGAGTGGTTCACCGGGGAGCTGTTTTTT,CASSLLEWFTGELFF
TRBV7-9,NA,TRBJ1-2,NA,TGTGCCAGCAGCCGGGACCGTAACTATGGCTACACCTTC,CASSRDRNYGYTF
TRBV4-3,NA,TRBJ2-3,NA,TGCGCCAGCAGCCAAAAAGGTCCAGCTAGCACAGATACGCAGTATTTT,CASSQKGPASTDTQYF
TRBV5-6,NA,TRBJ2-3,NA,TGTGCCAGCAGCTGGGCAGGGCAAACGCAGTATTTT,CASSWAGQTQYF
TRBV6-6,TRBD1,TRBJ1-2,NA,TGTGCCAGCAGTTGGGGACAGGGGACTAACTATGGCTACACCTTC,CASSWGQGTNYGYTF
TRBV2,NA,TRBJ2-2,NA,TGTGCCAGCAGTCAAGGGACTGCGAACACCGGGGAGCTGTTTTTT,CASSQGTANTGELFF
TRBV24-1,NA,TRBJ1-1,NA,TGTGCCACCAGTGACCCGCAGGGCACTGAAGCTTTCTTT,CATSDPQGTEAFF
TRBV5-6,TRBD1,TRBJ1-2,NA,TGTGCCAGCAGCTTGACCGGGACAGGGGTCGATGGCTACACCTTC,CASSLTGTGVDGYTF
TRBV28,TRBD1,TRBJ2-7,NA,TGTGCCAGCCCCTCTCGGGACAGGAACTCCTACGAGCAGTACTTC,CASPSRDRNSYEQYF
TRBV5-6,NA,TRBJ1-5,NA,TGTGCCAGCAGCTCCCGGGCAAATCAGCCCCAGCATTTT,CASSSRANQPQHF
TRBV7-2,NA,TRBJ2-3,NA,TGTGCCAGCAGGATAGGCATCTTGAGCACAGATACGCAGTATTTT,CASRIGILSTDTQYF
TRBV19,TRBD2,TRBJ2-4,NA,TGTGCCAGTACCGGGACTAGCGGGAGTTTACTAGCCAAAAACATTCAGTACTTC,CASTGTSGSLLAKNIQYF